This T cell receptor beta chain was retrieved from a study of cytomegalovirus exposure and HLA in healthy donors (dated by TCRdb to 2015 to 2018). At the level of the whole study: According to an earlier analysis of a few hundred of the donors, 150 million to 200 million T cells yielded roughly 110 million unique TCR beta sequences and approximately 300 Gb of sequence data. An early release that covered 640 HLA-typed donors contained approximately 300 gigabases of sequencing data and some 87 million unique TCR sequences. Of the 300 to 400 genotyped donors, approximately 80% fell in the genetic ancestry cluster associated with self-reported Caucasian donors. The study aimed to test whether cataloging public T cell receptors could reveal signatures of past pathogen exposure. Using immunosequencing, the study profiled T cell repertoires from 666 subjects and related those repertoires to cytomegalovirus serostatus. Along with the roughly 670-subject first cohort, a separate validation cohort of approximately 110 different subjects was used. To predict cytomegalovirus infection status, the study combined high-throughput TCR immunosequencing, statistical association of individual TCRs with disease status, and machine learning. In a later analysis, previously published TCR beta repertoires from several hundred donors were re-analyzed and high-resolution HLA genotyping was added so that TCR occurrence patterns could be studied. Rather than using new phenotypic data, the later analysis identified candidate immune exposures from TCR beta sequences and from how often those sequences occurred across donors. To decide whether each TCR beta V gene segment behaved as functional or pseudogenic, an earlier analysis of approximately 600 of the donors relied on high-throughput TCR beta sequencing. Donor age, sex, ethnicity and CMV serostatus were compiled together with the repertoire data. A later genetic analysis took genome-wide SNP genotypes for 398 of the 666 donors and used that subset as a discovery cohort. Every discovery cohort repertoire had been produced on one sequencing platform. Class I and class II HLA loci were covered by the typing at four-digit resolution. The number of typed donors differed by locus: 629-630 for A, B, C, DRB1 and DQB1; 500 to 550 for DQA1; some 610 for DPA1; and roughly 450 for DPB1. Four or five DR-DQ haplotypes were handled as single units for association and clustering, since linkage in the cohort was strong. Among 300 to 500 genotyped donors of the cohort, an average of about 220,000 unique TCR beta nucleotide sequences was sequenced per donor, of which 15% to 20% were non-productive.

The germline V gene yields SGHRS for CDR1 and YFSETQ for CDR2. V loses 7 bases, J loses 13 bases, and the germline ends lie 9 bases apart. The CDR3 runs 9 residues from the cysteine to the phenylalanine. The DNA shown is the 27-base CDR3, in frame from base 1. The cohort comprised under 700 healthy bone marrow donors. At the time of sampling, all cohort members were nominally healthy, though unrecorded immune exposures were likely present. The donor tested CMV seropositive, placing the donor among the approximately 290 seropositive members of the cohort. Every donor gave a peripheral blood sample, and the peripheral blood mononuclear cells from that sample were used for TCR beta sequencing. Genomic DNA was extracted from the blood cell samples with the Qiagen DNeasy Blood Extraction Kit. Summary of the overall study and its limitations: In a later analysis, some 17,000 TCR beta sequences were associated with specific HLA alleles at a false discovery rate of 0.05. Some IMGT-functional V segments, including TRBV6-2 and TRBV6-3, could not be told apart with the 87-base-pair reads, so those segments were excluded. The sequencing pipeline was judged likely to have produced a cluster of highly shared sequence variants as a technical artifact. Immune exposure information for the cohort was limited to CMV serostatus. The classifier was reported to diagnose cytomegalovirus status with high specificity and sensitivity in both the original cohort and the validation cohort. Most TCR sequences were observed very rarely across donors, whereas some public TCRs were present in many individuals. A further reported finding was that TCR beta sequences accurately predicted the HLA-A and HLA-B alleles for most subjects in the first cohort. In a later analysis, most CMV-associated TCR beta chains were found to appear HLA-restricted, with HLA associations seemingly driven largely by CMV exposure. A few of the identified cytomegalovirus-associated TCR beta chains were confirmed in vitro to be specific for cytomegalovirus antigens. A later genetic analysis associated a missense DCLRE1C variant with V-gene and J-gene trimming of TCR beta chains, and an independent cohort replicated the association. The study gave a list of 150 to 200 TCR beta chains associated with cytomegalovirus. Sequencing depth was assumed to be roughly uniform across donors in the presence/absence analyses, though that assumption may not hold. Because counts were too low, approximately 18 rarely observed V segments, including chromosome 9 orphons, were excluded from the earlier analysis of several hundred of the donors. Correlated functional status among segregating V segments might reflect linkage disequilibrium, but an unknown experimental factor could not be ruled out. Compared with equally common non-associated chains, HLA-associated TCR beta chains in a later analysis were more clonally expanded and had lower generation probabilities. According to a later analysis, TCR association rates differed among HLA loci, with DRB1 alleles showing the most associated TCRs and HLA-C alleles showing the fewest. Compared with the approximately 600-donor mean, donors in an Asian-associated ancestry cluster had fewer N-insertions in productive TCRs, according to a later genetic analysis. In an earlier analysis of approximately 600 of the donors, most TCR beta V segments were observed in productive rearrangements about 90% or about 30% of the time, broadly matching IMGT annotations. Because HLA typing was missing for some donors at each locus, association tests included only the typed subset. A later analysis reported that several top co-occurrence clusters appeared linked to parvovirus B19, influenza, CMV and Epstein-Barr virus. It was suggested by the authors that the approach could potentially be generalized to other disease states and immunological phenotypes. When HLA alleles, especially DR and DQ, strongly co-occurred, attributing TCR associations to individual alleles was difficult. In this cohort, only TCR beta chains were sequenced, and detectable features were limited by the absence of alpha or paired-chain data.

About this clone itself: The clone's antigen remains unknown. Base qualities are missing; no much larger clone stands one base away.

Receptors were amplified or captured by the immunoSEQ multiplex PCR assay. The multiplex PCR relied on a mix of 60 forward primers for TCR Vbeta segments and 13 reverse primers for TCR Jbeta segments. The CDR3 region of rearranged TCR beta genes was amplified from genomic DNA by a multiplex PCR assay. The amplified TCR beta libraries were sequenced on the Illumina HiSeq System as 87-base-pair reads. The published analysis was carried out like this. Across the 600 to 700 repertoires, a later analysis counted approximately 75 million unique TCR beta chains, about 10 million of which were shared by at least two donors. To remove PCR and sequencing errors, raw reads were error-corrected and collapsed into unique sequences using a nearest-neighbor algorithm that merged closely related sequences. V, D and J gene segments were assigned by aligning CDR3 sequences to IMGT reference sequences. Each retained sequence needed at least a six-nucleotide match to both a V gene segment and a J gene segment. A rearrangement was called productive if the CDR3 had no stop codons and remained in frame with V and J, and every other rearrangement was called non-productive. Following IMGT convention, CDR3 was defined as the stretch from the second conserved V-encoded cysteine to the conserved J-encoded phenylalanine. The earlier analysis of 450 to 750 of the donors excluded any sequence lacking an unambiguous match to a single V gene segment. In an earlier analysis of 587 of the donors, a V segment was called functional when productive rearrangements were above 56.7%, and segregating when the standard deviation between donors exceeded 5%. To diagnose cytomegalovirus status from the catalog of TCR beta chain sequences, a statistical classification framework was built. In a later analysis, TCR nucleotide sequences were compared against IMGT/GENE-DB human TR gene sequences so that V and J genes could be assigned. A later analysis assigned CDR3 sequences and most-parsimonious VDJ recombination scenarios with the TCRdist pipeline. In a later analysis, every TCR beta chain was defined by the combination of its CDR3 amino acid sequence and its V-gene family, and reads without a unique V-gene family were dropped. A later analysis removed several hundred highly shared, low-generation-probability nucleotide sequences to deal with suspected cross-contamination and a sequencing artifact. For each public chain, a later analysis derived a clonal expansion index from normalized ranks of inferred template counts within each repertoire. In a later analysis, generation probabilities were computed using a VDJ recombination model fitted to out-of-frame rearrangements, and the results were checked against IGoR. A later analysis scored TCR-TCR, TCR-HLA and TCR-CMV co-occurrence with hypergeometric tests, applying a repertoire-size bias correction to TCR pairs. A later analysis estimated false discovery rates by permuting HLA or CMV assignments 20 times. In a later analysis, co-occurring TCRs were grouped using DBSCAN, with TCRdist sequence similarity added in when clustering inside HLA-allele-positive subsets. For co-occurrence clustering, repertoires with fewer than 30,000 or more than 120,000 public chains were excluded, along with four or five repertoires with anomalous nucleotide sharing. TCRdb obtained this table from immuneACCESS and retained in-frame rearrangements with V and J assigned. These tables miss some clones; where compared with another copy, unresolved V genes account for less than half of the shortfall, and the remainder is unexplained. V, J and clone size reflect that table, while D and trimming were determined from the DNA. Present in this sample are around 200,000 clones, 82% of which were seen just once. Nearly 6% of the sample is taken by the ten largest.

The chain employs TRBV5-1 and TRBJ2-4, with the D gene call left open. This sequence was found in a man in his forties or fifties in good health and CMV-seropositive. The sequenced material came from PBMCs. The nucleotide sequence is given as TGCGCCAGCCCGGGTCAGCAGTACTTC. Translated, this is CASPGQQYF.